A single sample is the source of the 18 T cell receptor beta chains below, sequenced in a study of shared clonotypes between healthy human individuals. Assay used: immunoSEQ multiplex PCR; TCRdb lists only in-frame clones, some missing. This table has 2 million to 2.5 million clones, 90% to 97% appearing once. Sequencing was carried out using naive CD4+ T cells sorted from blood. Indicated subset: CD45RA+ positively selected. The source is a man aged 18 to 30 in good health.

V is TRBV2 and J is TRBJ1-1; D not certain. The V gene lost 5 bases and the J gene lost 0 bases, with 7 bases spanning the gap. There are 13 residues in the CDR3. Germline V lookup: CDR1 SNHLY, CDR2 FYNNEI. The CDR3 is CASSSLVNTEAFF. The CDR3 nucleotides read TGTGCCAGCAGTTCTCTGGTGAACACTGAAGCTTTCTTT.

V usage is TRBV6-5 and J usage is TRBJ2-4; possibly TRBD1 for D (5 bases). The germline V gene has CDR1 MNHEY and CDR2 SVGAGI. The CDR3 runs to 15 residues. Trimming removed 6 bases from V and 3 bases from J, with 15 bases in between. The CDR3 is CASSQSGLGKNIQYF. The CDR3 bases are TGTGCCAGCAGCCAATCAGGGTTGGGCAAAAACATTCAGTACTTC.

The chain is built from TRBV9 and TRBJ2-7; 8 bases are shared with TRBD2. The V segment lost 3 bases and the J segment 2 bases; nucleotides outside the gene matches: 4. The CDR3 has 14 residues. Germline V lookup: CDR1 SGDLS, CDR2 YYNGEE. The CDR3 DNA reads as TGTGCCAGCAGCGCTAGCGGGTCCCCCTACGAGCAGTACTTC. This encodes CASSASGSPYEQYF.

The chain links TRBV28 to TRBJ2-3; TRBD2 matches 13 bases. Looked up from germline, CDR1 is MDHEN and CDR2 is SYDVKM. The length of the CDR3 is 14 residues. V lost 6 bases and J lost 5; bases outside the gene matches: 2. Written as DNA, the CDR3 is TGTGCCAGCAGGACTAGCGGGGGGTTAGATACGCAGTATTTT. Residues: CASRTSGGLDTQYF.

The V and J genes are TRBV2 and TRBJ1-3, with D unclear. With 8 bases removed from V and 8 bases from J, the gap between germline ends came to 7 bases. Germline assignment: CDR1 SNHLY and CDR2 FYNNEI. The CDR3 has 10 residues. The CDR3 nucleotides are TGTGCCAGCCGAAGGGACACCATATATTTT. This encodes CASRRDTIYF.

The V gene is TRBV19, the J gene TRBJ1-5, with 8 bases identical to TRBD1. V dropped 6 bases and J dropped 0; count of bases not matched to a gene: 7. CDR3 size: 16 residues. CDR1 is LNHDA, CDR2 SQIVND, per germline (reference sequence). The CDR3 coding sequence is TGTGCCAGTAGGGAAACAGGGGGGTATAGCAATCAGCCCCAGCATTTT. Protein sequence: CASRETGGYSNQPQHF.

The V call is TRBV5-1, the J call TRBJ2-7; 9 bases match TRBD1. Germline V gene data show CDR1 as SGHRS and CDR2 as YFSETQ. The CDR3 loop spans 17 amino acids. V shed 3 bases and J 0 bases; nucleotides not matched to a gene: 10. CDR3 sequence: CASSWGSRDRASYEQYF. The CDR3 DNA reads TGCGCCAGCAGCTGGGGGTCCCGGGACAGGGCCTCCTACGAGCAGTACTTC.

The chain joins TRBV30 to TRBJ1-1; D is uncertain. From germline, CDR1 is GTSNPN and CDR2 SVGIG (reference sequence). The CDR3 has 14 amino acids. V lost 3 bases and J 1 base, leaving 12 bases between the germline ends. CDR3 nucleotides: TGTGCCTGGAGAATAGGACTCGAGAACACTGAAGCTTTCTTT. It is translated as CAWRIGLENTEAFF.

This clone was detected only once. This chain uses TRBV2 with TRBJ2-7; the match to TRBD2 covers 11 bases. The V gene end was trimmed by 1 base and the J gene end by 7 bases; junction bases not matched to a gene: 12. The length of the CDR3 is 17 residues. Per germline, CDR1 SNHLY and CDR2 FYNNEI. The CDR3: CASSEVASGGTAGEQYF. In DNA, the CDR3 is TGTGCCAGCAGTGAAGTGGCTAGCGGGGGGACCGCGGGGGAGCAGTACTTC.

CDR3 amino acids: CASSLVGDRYNEQFF. CDR3 nucleotide sequence: TGTGCCAGCAGCTTAGTCGGGGACAGATACAATGAGCAGTTCTTC. This chain uses TRBV7-6 with TRBJ2-1, with 7 bases lining up with TRBD1. Germline assignment: CDR1 SGHVS and CDR2 FNYEAQ. With 1 base clipped from V and 4 bases from J, the junction kept 4 bases outside the gene matches. The CDR3 is 15 amino acids.

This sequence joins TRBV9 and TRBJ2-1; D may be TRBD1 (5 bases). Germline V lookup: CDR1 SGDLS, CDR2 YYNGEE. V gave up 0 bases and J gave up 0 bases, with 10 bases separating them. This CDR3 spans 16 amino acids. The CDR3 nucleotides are TGTGCCAGCAGCGTAGGACAGAGCACCTCCTACAATGAGCAGTTCTTC. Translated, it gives CASSVGQSTSYNEQFF.

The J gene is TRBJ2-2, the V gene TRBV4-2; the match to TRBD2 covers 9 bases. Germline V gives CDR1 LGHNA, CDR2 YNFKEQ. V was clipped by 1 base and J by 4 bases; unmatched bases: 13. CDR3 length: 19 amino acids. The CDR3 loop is CASSQVGASGMITTGELFF. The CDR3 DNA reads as TGTGCCAGCAGCCAAGTGGGTGCTAGCGGGATGATAACCACCGGGGAGCTGTTTTTT.

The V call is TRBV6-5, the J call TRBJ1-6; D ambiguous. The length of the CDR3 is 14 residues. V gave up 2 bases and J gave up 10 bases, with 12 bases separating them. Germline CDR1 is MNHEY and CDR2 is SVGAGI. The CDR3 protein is CASSYSQEGSPLHF. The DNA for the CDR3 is TGTGCCAGCAGTTACAGTCAGGAGGGCTCACCCCTCCACTTT.

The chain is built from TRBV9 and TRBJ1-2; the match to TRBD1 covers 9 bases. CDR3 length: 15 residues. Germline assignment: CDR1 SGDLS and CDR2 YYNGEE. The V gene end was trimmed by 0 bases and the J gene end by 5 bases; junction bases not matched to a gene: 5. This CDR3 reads CASSVAGQGLYGYTF. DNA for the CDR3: TGTGCCAGCAGCGTAGCGGGACAGGGATTGTATGGCTACACCTTC.

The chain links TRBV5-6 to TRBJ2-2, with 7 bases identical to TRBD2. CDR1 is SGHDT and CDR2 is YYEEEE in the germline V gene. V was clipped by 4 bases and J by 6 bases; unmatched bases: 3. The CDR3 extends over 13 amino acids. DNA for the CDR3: TGTGCCAGCAGCCGAACTAGCGCCGGGGAGCTGTTTTTT. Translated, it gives CASSRTSAGELFF.

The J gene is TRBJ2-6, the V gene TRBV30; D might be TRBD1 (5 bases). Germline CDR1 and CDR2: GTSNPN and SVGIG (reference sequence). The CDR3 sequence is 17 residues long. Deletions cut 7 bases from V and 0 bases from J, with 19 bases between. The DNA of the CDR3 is TGTGCCTCCCAATTGGGGCTGACGAGCTCTGGGGCCAACGTCCTGACTTTC. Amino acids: CASQLGLTSSGANVLTF.

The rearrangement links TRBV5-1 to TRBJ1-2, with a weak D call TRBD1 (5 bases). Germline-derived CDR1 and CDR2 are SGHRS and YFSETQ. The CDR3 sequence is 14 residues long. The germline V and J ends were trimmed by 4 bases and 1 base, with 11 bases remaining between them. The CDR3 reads CASSPEGRNYGYTF. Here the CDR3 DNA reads TGCGCCAGCAGCCCGGAGGGGCGTAACTATGGCTACACCTTC.

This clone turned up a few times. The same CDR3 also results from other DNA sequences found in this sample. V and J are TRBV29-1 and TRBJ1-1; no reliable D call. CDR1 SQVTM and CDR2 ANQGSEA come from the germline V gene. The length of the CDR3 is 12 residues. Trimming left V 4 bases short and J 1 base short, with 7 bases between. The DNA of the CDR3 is TGCAGCGTTGTCCGGGGGAACACTGAAGCTTTCTTT. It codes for CSVVRGNTEAFF.